This T cell receptor (beta chain) is from a study of blood T cell repertoires in COVID-19. Study summary: T cells, B-cell-depleted T cells, or PBMCs provided the cDNA or gDNA that served as material.

The repertoire was sequenced with immunoSEQ multiplex PCR; TCRdb's copy has only in-frame clones and lacks some. Here the sample spans around 200,000 clones, around 90% being singletons. This TCR was recovered from a man in his forties with active or convalescent COVID-19. Sample: peripheral blood.

The CDR3 region has the DNA TGTGCCAGCAGCTCGGACTGGAACACTGAAGCTTTCTTT. Its protein product is CASSSDWNTEAFF. J is TRBJ1-1 and V is TRBV7-8; no definite D call. CDR1 is SGHVS, CDR2 FQNEAQ, per germline. The CDR3 is 13 amino acids. Trimming removed 4 bases at V and 1 base at J, with 7 bases between.